Shown below are 15 T cell receptor beta chains from a single sample sequenced in a study of shared clonotypes between healthy human individuals. Produced via immunoSEQ multiplex PCR; TCRdb's table is partial and in-frame only. The sample lists around 1.1 million clones; about 84% were seen once. Sequencing was done on a sample of memory CD4+ T cells from PBMCs. Stated subset: CD45RA-negative fraction. The origin of the receptors is a man between 18 and 35 years old in good health. Some clones in this sample may be carry-over from other donors' samples.

This sequence joins TRBV11-3 and TRBJ2-1; TRBD2 matches at 8 bases. The V gene end was trimmed by 5 bases and the J gene end by 7 bases; junction bases not matched to a gene: 7. Per germline, CDR1 SGHNT and CDR2 YENEEA. There are 14 residues in the CDR3. CDR3 in amino acids: CASSHGRDLNEQFF. The CDR3 DNA follows: TGTGCCAGCAGCCACGGGAGGGACTTGAATGAGCAGTTCTTC.

The V call is TRBV25-1, the J call TRBJ1-1; 7 bases agree with TRBD1. Germline V gives CDR1 MGHDK, CDR2 SYGVNS. Trimming took 1 base from V and 2 from J; bases not matched to a gene: 4. This CDR3 contains 15 residues. This chain's CDR3 is CASSESHRGNTEAFF. As DNA, the CDR3 is TGTGCCAGCAGTGAATCTCACAGGGGAAACACTGAAGCTTTCTTT.

The chain couples TRBV7-8 to TRBJ1-1; D not resolved. V shed 2 bases and J shed 8 bases, with 12 bases lying between them. CDR1 SGHVS and CDR2 FQNEAQ come from the germline V gene. This CDR3 spans 13 amino acids. The CDR3 DNA is TGTGCCAGCAGCTTACGTGGCGGGTTAGAAGCTTTCTTT. Residues: CASSLRGGLEAFF. The variable domain in full, completed from reference TRBV7-8 and TRBJ1-1, reads GAGVSQSPRYKVAKRGQDVALRCDPISGHVSLFWYQQALGQGPEFLTYFQNEAQLDKSGLPSDRFFAERPEGSVSTLKIQRTQQEDSAVYLCASSLRGGLEAFFGQGTRLTVV.

The genes are TRBV4-2 and TRBJ2-3; perhaps D is TRBD1 or TRBD2 (7 bases each). Germline CDR1 reads LGHNA; CDR2 reads YNFKEQ. V lost 4 bases and J lost 0, with 14 bases in between. The CDR3 totals 16 residues. This chain's CDR3 is CASSPRGGASTDTQYF. DNA of the CDR3: TGTGCCAGCAGCCCCAGGGGGGGGGCCAGCACAGATACGCAGTATTTT.

The chain joins TRBV15 to TRBJ2-1; 9 bases are a match to TRBD2. CDR1 and CDR2 (germline): LNHNV, YYDKDF (reference sequence). CDR3 size: 15 residues. V shed 0 bases, J shed 9 bases, and the junction held 6 bases outside the gene matches. CDR3 sequence (DNA): TGTGCCACCAGCAGAGATAGCGGGAGTCTTAGTGAGCAGTTCTTC. Residues: CATSRDSGSLSEQFF.

This chain connects TRBV6-4 to TRBJ1-5, with 9 positions matching TRBD1. Germline V gene sequence: CDR1 MRHNA, CDR2 SNTAGT. Trimming at V came to 6 bases and at J to 5 bases, leaving 2 bases not matched to a gene. The CDR3 sequence is 13 residues long. CDR3 nucleotide sequence: TGTGCCAGCAGCCGGGACAGGGATCAGCCCCAGCATTTT. It encodes CASSRDRDQPQHF.

V usage is TRBV5-4 and J usage is TRBJ1-1, with D perhaps matching TRBD1 (6 bases). Between the trimmed V and J ends, which lost 2 bases and 0 bases, there was a span of 8 bases. The length of the CDR3 is 14 residues. Germline V lookup: CDR1 SGHNT, CDR2 YYREEE (reference sequence). The DNA for the CDR3 is TGTGCCAGCAGCTTCGGACAGTTGAACACTGAAGCTTTCTTT. Amino acid sequence: CASSFGQLNTEAFF. The variable domain in full, with the rest retrieved from reference TRBV5-4 and TRBJ1-1, is ETGVTQSPTHLIKTRGQQVTLRCSSQSGHNTVSWYQQALGQGPQFIFQYYREEENGRGNFPPRFSGLQFPNYSSELNVNALELDDSALYLCASSFGQLNTEAFFGQGTRLTVV.

The rearrangement links TRBV28 to TRBJ2-2; D possibly corresponds to TRBD1 (6 bases). The CDR3 runs to 15 residues. Germline V CDR1 and CDR2: MDHEN, SYDVKM. V was trimmed by 6 bases and J by 2 bases, leaving 13 bases between them. CDR3 nucleotides: TGTGCCAGCAGGACCGGGACACCAAACACCGGGGAGCTGTTTTTT. Translated: CASRTGTPNTGELFF.

The CDR3 bases are TGTGCCAGCAGTTTCAGGGGGCGCGGGCCGGGTGGCTACACCTTC. This gives the protein CASSFRGRGPGGYTF. The chain uses TRBV6-5 and TRBJ1-2; 8 nucleotides line up with TRBD1. Per the germline V gene, CDR1 is MNHEY and CDR2 is SVGAGI. The J segment lost 7 bases and the V segment lost 4 bases, leaving 11 bases of the junction unmatched. The CDR3 is 15 residues long.

The sample holds one count of this clone. The chain joins TRBV5-1 to TRBJ1-3; weak D call: TRBD1 (5 bases). Trimming took off 0 bases at V and 8 bases at J, with 12 bases between the two ends. Germline-derived CDR1 and CDR2 are SGHRS and YFSETQ. CDR3 length: 14 residues. The CDR3 nucleotides are TGCGCCAGCAGCTTGGAGGCCTCGGGGCACACCATATATTTT. Its protein product is CASSLEASGHTIYF.

This chain links TRBV7-9 with TRBJ1-1; D not certain. Trimming shortened V by 5 bases and J by 0 bases, and 13 bases separated the two germline ends. The CDR3 sequence is 15 residues long. Per germline, CDR1 SEHNR and CDR2 FQNEAQ (reference sequence). The CDR3 is CASSPTNSMNTEAFF. Here the CDR3 DNA reads TGTGCCAGCAGCCCAACCAACAGTATGAACACTGAAGCTTTCTTT.

This clone turned up a few times. The chain joins TRBV4-3 to TRBJ2-2; 7 bases are shared with TRBD1. This CDR3 contains 16 residues. CDR1 is LGHNA and CDR2 is YSLEER in the germline V gene. V gave up 1 base and J gave up 4 bases; unmatched junction bases: 6. CDR3 residues: CASSQVGAGGTGELFF. The CDR3 nucleotides are TGCGCCAGCAGCCAAGTCGGGGCAGGGGGCACCGGGGAGCTGTTTTTT.

This clone was found once. The V gene is TRBV7-2, the J gene TRBJ2-5; no firm D call. This CDR3 has 13 residues. CDR1 and CDR2 (germline): SGHTA, FQGNSA. Trimming stripped 1 base from V and 5 bases from J, with 8 bases between. CDR3: CASSLEDGETQYF. In nucleotides, the CDR3 is TGTGCCAGCAGCTTAGAAGATGGGGAGACCCAGTACTTC. The full variable domain, rest sourced from reference TRBV7-2 and TRBJ2-5, is GAGVSQSPSNKVTEKGKDVELRCDPISGHTALYWYRQSLGQGLEFLIYFQGNSAPDKSGLPSDRFSAERTGGSVSTLTIQRTQQEDSAVYLCASSLEDGETQYFGPGTRLLVL.

About this clone: With a much larger clone just one base away, this may be a read error. This chain joins TRBV2 and TRBJ1-1; D gene unclear. From germline, CDR1 is SNHLY and CDR2 FYNNEI. This CDR3 is 13 amino acids long. The CDR3 coding sequence is TGTGCCACCCGGGATTTTTTGAACGCTGAAGCTTTCTTT. This sequence encodes CATRDFLNAEAFF. Variable domain in full (rest from reference TRBV2 and TRBJ1-1): EPEVTQTPSHQVTQMGQEVILRCVPISNHLYFYWYRQILGQKVEFLVSFYNNEISEKSEIFDDQFSVERPDGSNFTLKIRSTKLEDSAMYFCATRDFLNAEAFFGQGTRLTVV.

The V and J genes are TRBV14 and TRBJ2-5, with TRBD2 identical over 13 bases. The V and J ends lost 8 bases and 2 bases, in that order; junction bases with no gene match: 11. CDR3 size: 17 residues. The V gene's germline CDR1 is SGHDN and CDR2 FVKESK. CDR3 loop: CASAERTSGRAQETQYF. The CDR3 bases are TGTGCCAGCGCGGAAAGGACTAGCGGGAGAGCACAAGAGACCCAGTACTTC.